This is a list of T cell receptor beta chains from one sample in a study of cytomegalovirus exposure and HLA in healthy donors. This table comes from immunoSEQ multiplex PCR, and its TCRdb copy is limited to in-frame clones, with some not included. The data contain around 160,000 clones, around 84% of them singletons. Sequences were obtained from PBMCs. These receptors originate from a man aged 40-50 years in good health and CMV-seropositive. CDR3s include the opening cysteine and the closing phenylalanine or tryptophan. A D gene is named only where the DNA matches it firmly. The size of a clone is reported for some rows only, either as once, few or many, or as a class for expanded clones.

>TRBJ1-5|-|TRBV2|-
TGTGCCAGCAGGGGGGGGTATAGCAATCAGCCCCAGCATTTT
CASRGGYSNQPQHF
>TRBJ2-3|-|TRBV2|TRBD1
TGTGCCAGCAGTGACGGGACAGGGGGCACAGATACGCAGTATTTT
CASSDGTGGTDTQYF
>TRBJ1-1|-|TRBV28|-
TGTGCCAGCAGTTTAGGGGGACACCCGAACACTGAAGCTTTCTTT
CASSLGGHPNTEAFF
>TRBJ1-1|-|TRBV27|-
TGTGCCAGCAGTTTGACATGGGGAGTTTTGGAGAACACTGAAGCTTTCTTT
CASSLTWGVLENTEAFF
>TRBJ2-4|-|TRBV30|TRBD2
TGTGCCTGGAACAGCGGGATGACGGCCAAAAACATTCAGTACTTC
CAWNSGMTAKNIQYF
>TRBJ2-7|-|TRBV28|TRBD1
TGTGCCAGCACCCAAGGGGGACAGGCACGCGAGCAGTACTTC
CASTQGGQAREQYF
>TRBJ2-2|-|TRBV11-2|TRBD1
TGTGCCAGCAGCCTCGGACAGGGGGCCCTCACCGGGGAGCTGTTTTTT
CASSLGQGALTGELFF
>TRBJ2-5|-|TRBV20-1|-
TGCAGTTTGGTCAGTTTTGAGACCCAGTACTTC
CSLVSFETQYF
>TRBJ1-1|-|TRBV5-4|-
TGTGCCAGCAGCTTGCTTCTATCGAACACTGAAGCTTTCTTT
CASSLLLSNTEAFF
>TRBJ1-2|once|TRBV5-1|-
TGCGCCAGCAGCTTGGCCCCAGGGAATGGCTACACCTTC
CASSLAPGNGYTF
>TRBJ2-3|-|TRBV27|-
TGTGCCAGCAGTTACCTACCCACAGATACGCAGTATTTT
CASSYLPTDTQYF
>TRBJ2-2|-|TRBV2|-
TGTGCCAGCGAACGAGTGGAGTACACCGGGGAGCTGTTTTTT
CASERVEYTGELFF
>TRBJ2-7|-|TRBV29-1|-
TGCAGCGCCGGGACAGGGACGGGGGGGGAGCAGTACTTC
CSAGTGTGGEQYF
>TRBJ1-2|-|TRBV7-2|TRBD1
TGTGCCAGCAGCCCGCCTACAGGGGGCTATGGCTACACCTTC
CASSPPTGGYGYTF
>TRBJ2-1|-|TRBV21-1|-
TGTGCCAGCAGCAGTCTTTGGCGGACTACGTACAATGAGCAGTTCTTC
CASSSLWRTTYNEQFF
>TRBJ1-2|-|TRBV19|TRBD1
TGTGCCAGTAGTATTAGGAGTAGGGGGCCCCGGAACTATGGCTACACCTTC
CASSIRSRGPRNYGYTF
>TRBJ2-2|once|TRBV11-2|-
TGTGCCAGCAGCTCCTCCCCAGAGGGTGACACCGGGGAGCTGTTTTTT
CASSSSPEGDTGELFF
>TRBJ2-3|few|TRBV27|TRBD2
TGTGCCAGCAGTTTACGGTGGTCGACTAGCGGGAGGCCAGATACGCAGTATTTT
CASSLRWSTSGRPDTQYF